This T cell receptor beta chain was recovered during a study of blood T cell repertoires in COVID-19. Study-level background: Specimens from acute and convalescent COVID-19 originated in the United States, Italy and Spain. Nucleic acid was either cDNA or gDNA, and it came from T cells, B-cell-depleted T cells, or PBMCs.

Authors' methods: Estimation of nucleated cell counts was performed using reference gene primer amplification. Repertoires were generated with immunoSEQ multiplex PCR, while TCRdb's copy carries only in-frame clones and drops some. Clone size and the V and J calls come from that table; the DNA yielded D and trimming. There are roughly 100,000 clones in the sample; roughly 80% occur only once, and about 16% lies in the top ten. Trimming left V 2 bases short and J 12 bases short, with 11 bases between. There are 12 residues in the CDR3. CDR1 and CDR2 from the germline V gene are MNHEY and SVGEGT. V and J are TRBV6-2 or TRBV6-3 and TRBJ2-1; no firm D call. This TCR was recovered from an elderly woman with acute or convalescent COVID-19. The sequenced sample was peripheral blood. The CDR3, as DNA: TGTGCCAGCAGTTACCCCAGTCGTGGGCAGTTCTTC. Encoded protein: CASSYPSRGQFF.